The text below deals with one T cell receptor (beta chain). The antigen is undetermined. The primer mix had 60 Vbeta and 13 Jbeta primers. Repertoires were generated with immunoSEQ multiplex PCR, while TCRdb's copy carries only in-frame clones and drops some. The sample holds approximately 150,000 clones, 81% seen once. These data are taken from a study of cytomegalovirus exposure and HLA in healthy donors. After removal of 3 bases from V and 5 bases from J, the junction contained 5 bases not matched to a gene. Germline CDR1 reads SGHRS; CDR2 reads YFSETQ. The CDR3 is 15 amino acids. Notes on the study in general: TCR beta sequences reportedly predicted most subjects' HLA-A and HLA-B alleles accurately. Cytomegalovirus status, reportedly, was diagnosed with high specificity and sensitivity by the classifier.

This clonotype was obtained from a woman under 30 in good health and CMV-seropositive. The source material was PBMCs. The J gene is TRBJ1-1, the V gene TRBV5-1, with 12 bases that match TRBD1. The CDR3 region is CASSSGTGGSTEAFF. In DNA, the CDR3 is TGCGCCAGCAGCTCCGGGACAGGGGGCTCGACTGAAGCTTTCTTT.